The T cell receptor (beta chain) under discussion was sequenced for a study of blood T cell repertoires in COVID-19. In this sample, this clone turned up once. The assay was immunoSEQ multiplex PCR, and TCRdb's table has in-frame clones only and misses some. This table holds about 190,000 clones, 65% to 85% found once. The CDR3 spans 15 residues. The V gene's germline CDR1 is SGHVS and CDR2 FQNEAQ. V lost 0 bases and J 8 bases, leaving 14 bases between the germline ends. It was within 2 weeks before study entry that exposed participants met a COVID-19 case. This sequence was found in a woman aged 30 to 39 who had been exposed to COVID-19. The V and J genes are TRBV7-8 and TRBJ2-1; perhaps TRBD2 as D (6 bases). Sequenced input: PBMCs or T cells enriched from blood (not recorded which). Here the CDR3 DNA reads TGTGCCAGCAGCTTAGCCGGGGGTATGGGTCATGAGCAGTTCTTC. Translating it yields CASSLAGGMGHEQFF.